This note documents a single T cell receptor beta chain sequence. TCRdb re-called the RT-PCR reads through MiXCR, storing one row per CDR3 protein. This sample has more than 550,000 distinct CDR3 sequences, with 14% found just once. Germline CDR1 is SGHTA and CDR2 is FQGTGA. This CDR3 has 15 amino acids. V shed 5 bases, J shed 4 bases, and the junction held 6 bases outside the gene matches. This receptor was identified in a female donor in good health, serving as a healthy control. V and J are TRBV7-3 and TRBJ2-3; 10 nucleotides match TRBD1. Sequencing was carried out using memory CD4+ T cells from blood. CDR3 in amino acids: CASSPLGQGADTQYF. CDR3 nucleotide sequence: TGTGCCAGCAGCCCACTAGGACAGGGGGCAGATACGCAGTATTTT. The full variable domain, its missing parts supplied by reference TRBV7-3 and TRBJ2-3, is GAGVSQTPSNKVTEKGKYVELRCDPISGHTALYWYRQSLGQGPEFLIYFQGTGAADDSGLPNDRFFAVRPEGSVSTLKIQRTERGDSAVYLCASSPLGQGADTQYFGPGTRLTVL.